Shown below are 18 T cell receptor beta chains from a single sample sequenced in a study of immune characterization of retroperitoneal liposarcoma (dated by TCRdb to about 2019). Library construction relied on PCR. Sequencer: NextSeq 500. In TCRdb, the public reads were trimmed at Q25 with fastp and aligned with MiXCR, with productive beta chains retained. Here each entry gathers all rows of one CDR3 protein and keeps the most common genes and DNA. For this sample there are more than 8,000 distinct CDR3 sequences; about 29% appear just once. Less than 10% of the sample is in the top ten clones. Sequenced material: tumor tissue. The receptors derive from a male donor with retroperitoneal liposarcoma.

The chain recombines TRBV6-1 with TRBJ1-2; a weak D match, TRBD1 (5 bases). CDR1 is MNHNS, CDR2 SASEGT, per germline. V lost 5 bases, J lost 7 bases, and 8 bases lay in between. This CDR3 is 11 amino acids long. For the CDR3, the DNA is TGTGCCAGCAGTTGGGGGGGTGGCTACACCTTC. Amino acid sequence: CASSWGGGYTF.

V gene TRBV28 combines with J gene TRBJ2-4; D is ambiguous. Trimming took off 2 bases at V and 8 bases at J, with 10 bases between the two ends. The length of the CDR3 is 13 residues. Germline assignment: CDR1 MDHEN and CDR2 SYDVKM. The chain's CDR3 is CASSLPGRDIQYF. The CDR3 DNA reads TGTGCCAGCAGTTTACCGGGTCGTGACATTCAGTACTTC.

This chain connects TRBV27 to TRBJ2-1, with TRBD2 matching 7 bases. With 1 base clipped from V and 7 bases from J, the junction kept 10 bases outside the gene matches. From germline, CDR1 is MNHEY and CDR2 SMNVEV (reference sequence). CDR3 length: 16 amino acids. In nucleotides, the CDR3 is TGTGCCAGCAGTTTATTTGCGGGCGGGGGAGGTAATGAGCAGTTCTTC. It codes for CASSLFAGGGGNEQFF.

This clonotype has a count of ten or more. V usage is TRBV6-1 and J usage is TRBJ2-1; no definite D call. Germline CDR1 MNHNS, CDR2 SASEGT. CDR3 length: 14 amino acids. V was trimmed by 2 bases and J by 10 bases, leaving 15 bases between them. The CDR3 protein is CASSEFYGSYEQFF. In DNA form, the CDR3 reads TGTGCCAGCAGTGAATTTTACGGCTCCTACGAGCAGTTCTTC.

The J gene is TRBJ1-1, the V gene TRBV5-5; 7 bases are shared with TRBD1. Germline lookup yields CDR1 SGHKS and CDR2 YYEKEE (reference sequence). CDR3 length equals 16 residues. V dropped 6 bases and J dropped 4; count of bases not matched to a gene: 15. This chain's CDR3 is CASTKSTMTGPTEAFF. Here the CDR3 DNA reads TGTGCCAGCACCAAATCCACCATGACAGGGCCCACTGAAGCTTTCTTT. The variable domain in full, completed from reference TRBV5-5 and TRBJ1-1, reads DAGVTQSPTHLIKTRGQQVTLRCSPISGHKSVSWYQQVLGQGPQFIFQYYEKEERGRGNFPDRFSARQFPNYSSELNVNALLLGDSALYLCASTKSTMTGPTEAFFGQGTRLTVV.

This clonotype is classed as medium-sized. V is TRBV6-1 and J is TRBJ2-1, with D possibly TRBD1 on 6 matching bases. Germline V gene sequence: CDR1 MNHNS, CDR2 SASEGT. The length of the CDR3 is 15 residues. V was trimmed by 5 bases and J by 13 bases, leaving 24 bases between them. This CDR3 is CASSLYRDAWETQFF. For the CDR3, the DNA is TGTGCCAGCAGTCTCTACAGGGATGCATGGGAGACCCAGTTCTTC.

This clonotype was counted a few times. The chain links TRBV27 to TRBJ2-1; D is ambiguous. Germline CDR1 is MNHEY and CDR2 is SMNVEV (reference sequence). This CDR3 comprises 13 residues. Deletions cut 6 bases from V and 0 bases from J, with 6 bases between. The CDR3 spells CASRESSYNEQFF. DNA of the CDR3: TGTGCCAGCAGGGAGAGCTCCTACAATGAGCAGTTCTTC.

V usage is TRBV7-6 and J usage is TRBJ2-1; 8 positions match TRBD2. The length of the CDR3 is 14 residues. Germline values: CDR1 SGHVS, CDR2 FNYEAQ. The ends lost 1 base at V and 6 bases at J; junction bases unmatched: 2. CDR3 amino acids: CASSLGTSSNEQFF. CDR3 DNA sequence: TGTGCCAGCAGCTTAGGGACTAGCAGCAATGAGCAGTTCTTC.

A few counts support this clonotype. CDR3 DNA: TGTGCCAGCTGGGACTCCGTGGGAGAGACCCAGTTCTTC. Translating it yields CASWDSVGETQFF. The chain links TRBV6-1 to TRBJ2-1; a weak D match, TRBD2 (6 bases). Trimming cost V 8 bases and J 13 bases, with 21 bases left between them. CDR1 is MNHNS, CDR2 SASEGT, per germline. The CDR3 is 13 amino acids.

This clonotype was seen many times. The chain links TRBV11-3 to TRBJ2-1, with 10 bases aligning to TRBD2. The germline V gene has CDR1 SGHNT and CDR2 YENEEA. The CDR3 spans 15 residues. V shed 5 bases, J shed 13 bases, and the junction held 14 bases outside the gene matches. The CDR3 is CASSPGTSDQETQFF. The DNA for the CDR3 is TGTGCCAGCAGCCCTGGGACTAGCGATCAAGAGACCCAGTTCTTC.

The chain employs TRBV12-3 or TRBV12-4 and TRBJ2-3, with D tentatively TRBD1 (5 bases). CDR3 size: 15 residues. V was pared by 4 bases and J by 0 bases, with 11 bases between. CDR3 in amino acids: CASSSQETSTDTQYF. The CDR3 nucleotides are TGTGCCAGCAGTTCACAGGAGACTAGCACAGATACGCAGTATTTT.

The V gene is TRBV6-6, the J gene TRBJ2-1, with D unresolved. V lost 2 bases, J lost 13 bases, and 33 bases lay in between. Germline loops: CDR1 MNHNY, CDR2 SVGAGI (reference sequence). CDR3 length: 19 residues. The CDR3 loop is CASSYAIWVARRYQETQFF. CDR3 DNA: TGTGCCAGCAGTTACGCCATATGGGTGGCTAGACGGTACCAAGAGACCCAGTTCTTC.

This clonotype was observed a handful of times. For the CDR3, the DNA is TGTGCCAGCAGTGAATCCCTGACAGGCTTCGATGGCTACACCTTC. Translation: CASSESLTGFDGYTF. The genes are TRBV6-1 and TRBJ1-2, with a tentative D call TRBD1 (6 bases). This CDR3 is 15 amino acids long. Trimming removed 2 bases from V and 6 bases from J, with 16 bases in between. Germline CDR1 is MNHNS and CDR2 is SASEGT.

This chain joins TRBV6-1 and TRBJ1-5, with D unresolved. This CDR3 is built from 13 residues. V was trimmed by 4 bases and J by 4 bases, leaving 8 bases between them. Germline loops: CDR1 MNHNS, CDR2 SASEGT. The CDR3 loop reads CASSAPHNQPQHF. CDR3 DNA: TGTGCCAGCAGTGCCCCCCATAATCAGCCCCAGCATTTT.

The chain links TRBV6-1 to TRBJ2-1, with a tentative D call TRBD2 (6 bases). The germline V gene encodes CDR1 MNHNS and CDR2 SASEGT. This CDR3 is built from 11 residues. Trimming stripped 5 bases from V and 13 bases from J, with 12 bases between. The CDR3 reads CASSSRETQFF. In DNA form, the CDR3 reads TGTGCCAGCAGTAGCCGGGAGACCCAGTTCTTC.

The J gene is TRBJ2-7, the V gene TRBV27, with D possibly TRBD2 on 5 matching bases. Trimming took off 3 bases at V and 0 bases at J, with 9 bases between the two ends. This CDR3 comprises 14 residues. Looked up from germline, CDR1 is MNHEY and CDR2 is SMNVEV (reference sequence). The CDR3 bases are TGTGCCAGCAGTTTGAGGGAAGACTCCTACGAGCAGTACTTC. Amino acids: CASSLREDSYEQYF.

The chain uses TRBV6-5 and TRBJ1-5; no reliable D call. Trimming shortened V by 6 bases and J by 0 bases, and 12 bases separated the two germline ends. CDR1 is MNHEY and CDR2 is SVGAGI in the germline V gene. CDR3 length equals 15 residues. The CDR3 loop is CASRYSTNSNQPQHF. The CDR3 DNA reads TGTGCCAGCAGATACAGCACGAATAGCAATCAGCCCCAGCATTTT.

This clonotype came up a few times. V is TRBV11-3 and J is TRBJ2-1; no reliable D call. The CDR3 is 12 amino acids. CDR1 and CDR2 (germline): SGHNT, YENEEA. Trimming left V 3 bases short and J 10 bases short, with 10 bases between. This CDR3 reads CASSFLRYEQFF. In nucleotides, the CDR3 is TGTGCCAGCAGCTTTTTACGCTACGAGCAGTTCTTC. Based on the CDR3 plus reference TRBV11-3 and TRBJ2-1, the full variable domain is EAGVVQSPRYKIIEKKQPVAFWCNPISGHNTLYWYLQNLGQGPELLIRYENEEAVDDSQLPKDRFSAERLKGVDSTLKIQPAELGDSAVYLCASSFLRYEQFFGPGTRLTVL.